The 29 T cell receptor beta chains presented below share a single source sample, sequenced in a study of blood T cell repertoires in COVID-19. Sequenced by immunoSEQ multiplex PCR; TCRdb stores in-frame clones only, minus some. Found here are about 260,000 clones, 88% of them singletons; the top ten hold 3%. Sequences were obtained from PBMCs or T cells enriched from blood (not recorded which). The receptors here all came from a woman between 50 and 59 years old who had recovered from COVID-19.

About this clone itself: The same CDR3 arises from other DNA sequences in this sample as well. The chain is built from TRBV11-2 and TRBJ2-5; maybe TRBD2 (5 bases). The CDR3 has 12 residues. Germline V gene lookup returns CDR1 SGHAT and CDR2 FQNNGV. Between the trimmed V and J ends, which lost 5 bases and 5 bases, there was a span of 9 bases. DNA of the CDR3: TGTGCCAGCAGCCGGGGATGGGAGACCCAGTACTTC. It yields the protein CASSRGWETQYF.

This sequence joins TRBV7-6 and TRBJ2-7; tentatively, D is TRBD2 (6 bases). The CDR3 contains 14 residues. V dropped 6 bases and J dropped 1 base, with 13 bases sitting between them. From germline, CDR1 is SGHVS and CDR2 FNYEAQ. The CDR3 DNA reads TGTGCCAGCAGTTCCCCGGGAGTTTCCTACGAGCAGTACTTC. Its protein product is CASSSPGVSYEQYF.

The V and J genes are TRBV13 and TRBJ2-3; 9 nucleotides agree with TRBD2. V shed 5 bases, J shed 0 bases, and the junction held 3 bases outside the gene matches. This CDR3 comprises 15 residues. CDR1 PRHDT and CDR2 FYEKMQ come from the germline V gene (reference sequence). The CDR3: CASSAGLASTDTQYF. CDR3 nucleotide sequence: TGTGCCAGCAGCGCGGGACTAGCAAGCACAGATACGCAGTATTTT.

The V call is TRBV10-1, the J call TRBJ1-2; D is uncertain. Germline V CDR1 and CDR2: WNHNN, SYGVQD (reference sequence). V dropped 6 bases and J dropped 1 base, with 18 bases sitting between them. There are 16 residues in the CDR3. CDR3 DNA: TGCGCCAGCAGGAGGGTAGCCAGATGTTTTAACTATGGCTACACCTTC. Amino acid sequence: CASRRVARCFNYGYTF.

The V and J genes are TRBV6-2 or TRBV6-3 and TRBJ2-2; 9 nucleotides agree with TRBD2. The CDR3 totals 17 residues. Trimming at V came to 5 bases and at J to 0 bases, leaving 7 bases not matched to a gene. The V gene's germline CDR1 is MNHEY and CDR2 SVGEGT. This CDR3 reads CASSKPGLATNTGELFF. The CDR3 nucleotides are TGTGCCAGCAGTAAACCGGGACTAGCTACGAACACCGGGGAGCTGTTTTTT.

The chain combines TRBV5-4 with TRBJ1-5; no clear D gene. This CDR3 spans 13 amino acids. V dropped 0 bases and J dropped 9 bases, with 10 bases sitting between them. CDR1 SGHNT and CDR2 YYREEE come from the germline V gene (reference sequence). The CDR3 DNA is TGTGCCAGCAGCTTGGATCAGGCGGGGCCCCAGCATTTT. Protein product: CASSLDQAGPQHF.

J is TRBJ2-7 and V is TRBV5-8, with D possibly matching TRBD2 (5 bases). V was trimmed by 1 base and J by 3 bases, leaving 8 bases between them. This CDR3 comprises 13 residues. Germline V gene lookup returns CDR1 SGHTS and CDR2 YDEGEE. The CDR3 here is CASSLTRDYEQYF. The CDR3 nucleotides are TGTGCCAGCAGCTTGACTAGAGACTACGAGCAGTACTTC.

This sequence joins TRBV6-5 and TRBJ2-7; tentative D call: TRBD1 (5 bases). The germline CDR1 and CDR2 sequences are MNHEY and SVGAGI. V lost 6 bases, J lost 3 bases, and 12 bases lay in between. The CDR3 is made up of 13 amino acids. CDR3 bases: TGTGCCAGCAGCCTCGACAGACTCTACGAGCAGTACTTC. This sequence encodes CASSLDRLYEQYF.

The rearrangement joins TRBV7-6 to TRBJ2-7; 8 bases agree with TRBD1. This CDR3 is 15 amino acids long. CDR1 is SGHVS and CDR2 is FNYEAQ in the germline V gene. After removal of 5 bases from V and 3 bases from J, the junction contained 9 bases not matched to a gene. CDR3 sequence reads: CASSLETGAFYEQYF. For the CDR3, the DNA is TGTGCCAGCAGCCTGGAGACAGGGGCTTTCTACGAGCAGTACTTC.

The gene calls are TRBV25-1 and TRBJ1-4, with D unresolved. Germline V gene lookup returns CDR1 MGHDK and CDR2 SYGVNS. Trimming left V 0 bases short and J 8 bases short, with 13 bases between. CDR3 length equals 15 residues. In DNA form, the CDR3 reads TGTGCCAGCAGTGAATATGACGGAGGGTTGGAAAAACTGTTTTTT. Translated: CASSEYDGGLEKLFF. The variable domain in full, completed from reference TRBV25-1 and TRBJ1-4, reads EADIYQTPRYLVIGTGKKITLECSQTMGHDKMYWYQQDPGMELHLIHYSYGVNSTEKGDLSSESTVSRIRTEHFPLTLESARPSHTSQYLCASSEYDGGLEKLFFGSGTQLSVL.

Only a few counts were recorded for this clone. V and J are TRBV30 and TRBJ1-1, with a weak D call TRBD1 (5 bases). CDR1 and CDR2 from the germline V gene are GTSNPN and SVGIG (reference sequence). The CDR3 runs 14 residues. Trimming removed 2 bases at V and 3 bases at J, with 13 bases between. The CDR3 reads CAWSTQGGYTEAFF. CDR3 nucleotide sequence: TGTGCCTGGAGTACCCAGGGAGGTTACACTGAAGCTTTCTTT.

V usage is TRBV5-4 and J usage is TRBJ2-1; TRBD2 might be the D (6 bases). Trimming left V 1 base short and J 5 bases short, with 13 bases between. Germline V gene data show CDR1 as SGHNT and CDR2 as YYREEE (reference sequence). This CDR3 is 15 amino acids long. DNA for the CDR3: TGTGCCAGCAGCTTGATGCCAGGGACTGACAATGAGCAGTTCTTC. Translation gives CASSLMPGTDNEQFF. Supplemented by reference TRBV5-4 and TRBJ2-1, the full variable domain reads ETGVTQSPTHLIKTRGQQVTLRCSSQSGHNTVSWYQQALGQGPQFIFQYYREEENGRGNFPPRFSGLQFPNYSSELNVNALELDDSALYLCASSLMPGTDNEQFFGPGTRLTVL.

Of note for this clone: Additional DNA sequences in this sample encode the identical CDR3. J is TRBJ1-5 and V is TRBV30; 8 bases fit TRBD1. The CDR3 is made up of 14 amino acids. J lost 3 bases, V lost 3 bases, and 4 bases had no gene match. The germline CDR1 and CDR2 sequences are GTSNPN and SVGIG (reference sequence). CDR3 protein: CAWSPGQVNQPQHF. The CDR3 DNA follows: TGTGCCTGGAGCCCGGGACAGGTCAATCAGCCCCAGCATTTT.

CDR3 protein: CASSPQRQGENYGYTF. DNA of the CDR3: TGTGCCAGCTCACCACAGAGACAGGGAGAAAACTATGGCTACACCTTC. The chain carries TRBV18 and TRBJ1-2; 7 positions match TRBD1. With 1 base clipped from V and 2 bases from J, the junction kept 7 bases outside the gene matches. Germline CDR1 KGHSH, CDR2 LQKENI. The CDR3 sequence is 16 residues long. Variable domain in full (rest from reference TRBV18 and TRBJ1-2): NAGVMQNPRHLVRRRGQEARLRCSPMKGHSHVYWYRQLPEEGLKFMVYLQKENIIDESGMPKERFSAEFPKEGPSILRIQQVVRGDSAAYFCASSPQRQGENYGYTFGSGTRLTVV.

This chain links TRBV7-3 with TRBJ2-6, with D perhaps matching TRBD1 (5 bases). With 5 bases removed from V and 3 bases from J, the gap between germline ends came to 11 bases. Germline V gene sequence: CDR1 SGHTA, CDR2 FQGTGA. CDR3 size: 15 residues. CDR3 protein: CASSTRVGGANVLTF. CDR3 sequence (DNA): TGTGCCAGCAGCACCAGGGTTGGTGGGGCCAACGTCCTGACTTTC.

This sequence joins TRBV28 and TRBJ2-7; 8 bases are shared with TRBD1. Germline assignment: CDR1 MDHEN and CDR2 SYDVKM. V gave up 4 bases and J gave up 0 bases; unmatched junction bases: 5. CDR3 size: 15 residues. For the CDR3, the DNA is TGTGCCAGCAGTTCAGGGGGCTACTACTCCTACGAGCAGTACTTC. Protein product: CASSSGGYYSYEQYF.

This clone appeared a few times. The chain has TRBV24-1 and TRBJ1-1; TRBD1 matches at 7 bases. CDR1 and CDR2 from the germline V gene are KGHDR and SFDVKD. The CDR3 spans 15 residues. Trimming at V came to 7 bases and at J to 3 bases, leaving 10 bases not matched to a gene. The chain's CDR3 is CATRDTGAGDTEAFF. The CDR3 nucleotides read TGTGCCACCAGGGACACAGGGGCCGGGGACACTGAAGCTTTCTTT.

The chain is built from TRBV29-1 and TRBJ2-3; D is possibly TRBD1 (5 bases). This CDR3 region has 12 residues. V was cut by 6 bases and J by 2 bases, with 9 bases left in between. The V gene's germline CDR1 is SQVTM and CDR2 ANQGSEA. The CDR3 sequence is CSVGRYTDTQYF. The CDR3 bases are TGCAGCGTGGGGCGGTACACAGATACGCAGTATTTT.

This chain joins TRBV2 and TRBJ1-6; D remains ambiguous. V was cut by 6 bases and J by 7 bases, with 4 bases left in between. The CDR3 length is 11 residues. Germline V gene sequence: CDR1 SNHLY, CDR2 FYNNEI. CDR3 amino acids: CASSLNSPLHF. DNA of the CDR3: TGTGCCAGCAGCCTGAATTCACCCCTCCACTTT.

The chain has TRBV6-5 and TRBJ2-5; 10 nucleotides agree with TRBD1. The trim removed 6 bases at V and 5 bases at J, leaving 9 bases unmatched. Germline values: CDR1 MNHEY, CDR2 SVGAGI. This CDR3 comprises 15 residues. CDR3 protein: CASSAGTGASETQYF. CDR3 in DNA: TGTGCCAGCAGCGCCGGGACAGGGGCTTCGGAGACCCAGTACTTC.

The V gene is TRBV7-9, the J gene TRBJ1-1; 8 bases line up with TRBD1. Per the germline V gene, CDR1 is SEHNR and CDR2 is FQNEAQ (reference sequence). V shed 1 base, J shed 4 bases, and the junction held 5 bases outside the gene matches. The CDR3 totals 15 residues. The CDR3 nucleotides read TGTGCCAGCAGCTTAGGGGGGACAGGTGGCACTGAAGCTTTCTTT. This gives the protein CASSLGGTGGTEAFF.

The chain uses TRBV6-1 and TRBJ1-1; a possible D gene is TRBD1 (6 bases). The CDR3 runs 13 residues. V lost 7 bases to trimming and J lost 5 bases, with 14 bases between them. In germline, CDR1 is MNHNS, CDR2 SASEGT. The CDR3 protein is CASMGQGKTEAFF. CDR3 nucleotides: TGTGCCAGCATGGGTCAGGGGAAGACTGAAGCTTTCTTT.

Only one count was recorded for this clone. The V and J genes are TRBV28 and TRBJ2-3; 7 bases agree with TRBD2. The CDR3 spans 15 residues. Germline CDR1 MDHEN, CDR2 SYDVKM. The V gene end was trimmed by 2 bases and the J gene end by 5 bases; junction bases not matched to a gene: 7. The DNA of the CDR3 is TGTGCCAGCAGTTTAGGTGGGAGGGCGATAGATACGCAGTATTTT. This translates into CASSLGGRAIDTQYF.

There are a few counts of this clone. As DNA, the CDR3 is TGTGCCAGTAGAATCGGAGGCGCTGAAGCTTTCTTT. Its translation: CASRIGGAEAFF. This chain joins TRBV19 and TRBJ1-1, with no clear D. The CDR3 is 12 amino acids. CDR1 and CDR2 (germline): LNHDA, SQIVND (reference sequence). V dropped 6 bases and J dropped 6 bases, with 11 bases sitting between them. The whole variable domain, filled in from reference TRBV19 and TRBJ1-1, reads DGGITQSPKYLFRKEGQNVTLSCEQNLNHDAMYWYRQDPGQGLRLIYYSQIVNDFQKGDIAEGYSVSREKKESFPLTVTSAQKNPTAFYLCASRIGGAEAFFGQGTRLTVV.

This chain's CDR3 is CASRSGQPSYEQYF. CDR3 bases: TGTGCCAGCAGGTCGGGACAGCCCTCCTACGAGCAGTACTTC. The rearrangement uses TRBV9 and TRBJ2-7, with 7 bases fitting TRBD1. CDR1 is SGDLS, CDR2 YYNGEE, per germline. This CDR3 is built from 14 residues. V lost 5 bases and J lost 0; bases outside the gene matches: 5.

The genes are TRBV11-2 and TRBJ1-1; 7 positions agree with TRBD1. The CDR3 runs to 15 residues. Germline V gives CDR1 SGHAT, CDR2 FQNNGV. V shed 5 bases and J 1 base; nucleotides not matched to a gene: 7. The CDR3 region is CASSPVQGGNTEAFF. The CDR3 DNA follows: TGTGCCAGCAGCCCCGTCCAGGGGGGGAACACTGAAGCTTTCTTT.

This chain joins TRBV7-3 and TRBJ2-3, with 7 bases identical to TRBD2. The germline CDR1 and CDR2 sequences are SGHTA and FQGTGA. The CDR3 extends over 16 amino acids. Losses at the gene ends were 0 bases for V and 4 bases for J; bases not matched to a gene: 7. The CDR3: CASSLTPGGRADTQYF. The CDR3 DNA reads TGTGCCAGCAGCTTAACCCCCGGCGGGAGAGCAGATACGCAGTATTTT.

The J gene is TRBJ2-3, the V gene TRBV27; D uncertain. This CDR3 spans 16 amino acids. V was shortened by 5 bases and J by 0 bases, with 15 bases between the two germline ends. The germline CDR1 and CDR2 sequences are MNHEY and SMNVEV (reference sequence). The CDR3 nucleotides are TGTGCCAGCAGTGAGCTAGATACCTATAGCACAGATACGCAGTATTTT. Translation gives CASSELDTYSTDTQYF.

Here the CDR3 DNA reads TGTGCCAGCACTGGACAGGACCCCGGTATGGAGCCCCAGCATTTT. Residues: CASTGQDPGMEPQHF. The V and J genes are TRBV2 and TRBJ1-5; 7 nucleotides line up with TRBD1. Per germline, CDR1 SNHLY and CDR2 FYNNEI. J lost 8 bases, V lost 7 bases, and 14 bases had no gene match. CDR3 length: 15 residues.